The rows below give T cell receptor beta chains drawn from one sample of a study of early T cells in non-severe SARS-CoV-2 infection. TCRdb processed the 5' RACE reads anew with MiXCR; each CDR3 protein has one entry. The profile shows 60,000 or so distinct CDR3 sequences, around 13% of them singletons. The sequencing sample was made of whole blood. The receptors were gathered from an adult who was a healthcare worker with PCR-confirmed SARS-CoV-2 infection or an uninfected control (not recorded which). Both conserved end residues are part of each CDR3. Fields, in order: V gene, J gene, clone size, D gene, CDR3 protein, CDR3 DNA. A D gene is named only where the DNA matches it firmly. Size tells how often a clone was seen (once, few, many) or the class of an expanded clone, and some rows leave it out.

V gene: TRBV7-9
J gene: TRBJ1-1
clone size: few
D gene: NA
CDR3 protein: CAGLGLNTEAFF
CDR3 DNA: TGTGCCGGTCTGGGCCTGAACACTGAAGCTTTCTTT

V gene: TRBV12-3/TRBV12-4
J gene: TRBJ2-3
clone size: NA
D gene: NA
CDR3 protein: CASNTLGTDTQYF
CDR3 DNA: TGTGCCAGCAATACACTAGGGACAGATACGCAGTATTTT

V gene: TRBV30
J gene: TRBJ1-6
clone size: NA
D gene: TRBD1
CDR3 protein: CAWSVGTGNSPLHF
CDR3 DNA: TGTGCCTGGAGTGTAGGGACAGGGAATTCACCCCTCCACTTT

V gene: TRBV12-3/TRBV12-4
J gene: TRBJ2-4
clone size: few
D gene: TRBD2
CDR3 protein: CASSLSGALAKNIQYF
CDR3 DNA: TGTGCCAGCAGCCTGAGCGGGGCCCTAGCCAAAAACATTCAGTACTTC

V gene: TRBV10-2
J gene: TRBJ2-5
clone size: many
D gene: NA
CDR3 protein: CASRGGETQYF
CDR3 DNA: TGCGCCAGCAGGGGGGGAGAGACCCAGTACTTC

V gene: TRBV2
J gene: TRBJ2-7
clone size: few
D gene: NA
CDR3 protein: CASTMDYEQYF
CDR3 DNA: TGTGCCAGCACCATGGACTACGAGCAGTACTTC

V gene: TRBV20-1
J gene: TRBJ1-4
clone size: many
D gene: NA
CDR3 protein: CSAAKGKADEKLFF
CDR3 DNA: TGCAGTGCTGCAAAGGGAAAAGCTGATGAAAAACTGTTTTTT

V gene: TRBV5-5
J gene: TRBJ2-7
clone size: NA
D gene: TRBD2
CDR3 protein: CASSLAPSGSYEQYF
CDR3 DNA: TGTGCCAGCAGCTTGGCTCCTAGCGGGTCTTACGAGCAGTACTTC

V gene: TRBV11-2
J gene: TRBJ2-1
clone size: many
D gene: NA
CDR3 protein: CASWGDAYNEQFF
CDR3 DNA: TGTGCCAGCTGGGGGGACGCCTACAATGAGCAGTTCTTC

V gene: TRBV7-9
J gene: TRBJ2-7
clone size: few
D gene: TRBD2
CDR3 protein: CASSRGGYEQYF
CDR3 DNA: TGTGCCAGCAGCCGGGGGGGATACGAGCAGTACTTC

V gene: TRBV25-1
J gene: TRBJ2-1
clone size: NA
D gene: NA
CDR3 protein: CASSEYGSGRSYNEQFF
CDR3 DNA: TGTGCCAGCAGTGAATATGGCTCAGGGCGCTCCTACAATGAGCAGTTCTTC

V gene: TRBV13
J gene: TRBJ2-5
clone size: many
D gene: TRBD2
CDR3 protein: CASSLGLGTSGRPQETQYF
CDR3 DNA: TGTGCCAGCAGCTTAGGGTTGGGGACTAGCGGGAGACCTCAAGAGACCCAGTACTTC

V gene: TRBV29-1
J gene: TRBJ2-7
clone size: many
D gene: NA
CDR3 protein: CSGSSGPYEQYF
CDR3 DNA: TGCAGCGGTAGTTCTGGTCCCTACGAGCAGTACTTC

V gene: TRBV9
J gene: TRBJ2-2
clone size: many
D gene: NA
CDR3 protein: CASSVVAQPNTGELFF
CDR3 DNA: TGTGCCAGCAGCGTAGTCGCCCAGCCAAACACCGGGGAGCTGTTTTTT

V gene: TRBV7-8
J gene: TRBJ1-6
clone size: many
D gene: NA
CDR3 protein: CASSLVSLGGNSPLHF
CDR3 DNA: TGTGCCAGCAGCTTAGTATCCCTGGGCGGGAATTCACCCCTCCACTTT

V gene: TRBV20-1
J gene: TRBJ2-3
clone size: many
D gene: TRBD2
CDR3 protein: CSARIAGGSTDTQYF
CDR3 DNA: TGCAGTGCTAGAATAGCGGGAGGGAGCACAGATACGCAGTATTTT

V gene: TRBV7-2
J gene: TRBJ2-1
clone size: many
D gene: NA
CDR3 protein: CASSLRPFLSSYNEQFF
CDR3 DNA: TGTGCCAGCAGCTTAAGGCCTTTCCTCAGCTCCTACAATGAGCAGTTCTTC

V gene: TRBV6-6
J gene: TRBJ1-2
clone size: few
D gene: TRBD1
CDR3 protein: CASRQPDRDYGYTF
CDR3 DNA: TGTGCCAGCAGGCAACCCGACAGGGACTATGGCTACACCTTC

V gene: TRBV3-1
J gene: TRBJ1-1
clone size: few
D gene: NA
CDR3 protein: CASSPRAAGAEAFF
CDR3 DNA: TGTGCCAGCAGCCCACGGGCCGCCGGGGCTGAAGCTTTCTTT

V gene: TRBV7-2
J gene: TRBJ2-7
clone size: NA
D gene: NA
CDR3 protein: CASSDRGASSYEQYF
CDR3 DNA: TGTGCCAGCAGCGACCGGGGGGCGAGCTCCTACGAGCAGTACTTC

V gene: TRBV3-1
J gene: TRBJ1-2
clone size: few
D gene: NA
CDR3 protein: CASSQGPSDRGYTF
CDR3 DNA: TGTGCCAGCAGCCAAGGCCCAAGCGACAGGGGCTACACCTTC

V gene: TRBV5-4
J gene: TRBJ1-1
clone size: few
D gene: TRBD1
CDR3 protein: CASSQGTENTEAFF
CDR3 DNA: TGTGCCAGCAGCCAGGGGACAGAAAACACTGAAGCTTTCTTT

V gene: TRBV5-1
J gene: TRBJ1-1
clone size: many
D gene: NA
CDR3 protein: CASSLDVTGEAFF
CDR3 DNA: TGCGCCAGCAGCTTAGATGTTACAGGGGAAGCTTTCTTT

V gene: TRBV11-2
J gene: TRBJ2-2
clone size: many
D gene: NA
CDR3 protein: CASSFQYTGELFF
CDR3 DNA: TGTGCCAGCAGCTTTCAGTACACCGGGGAGCTGTTTTTT